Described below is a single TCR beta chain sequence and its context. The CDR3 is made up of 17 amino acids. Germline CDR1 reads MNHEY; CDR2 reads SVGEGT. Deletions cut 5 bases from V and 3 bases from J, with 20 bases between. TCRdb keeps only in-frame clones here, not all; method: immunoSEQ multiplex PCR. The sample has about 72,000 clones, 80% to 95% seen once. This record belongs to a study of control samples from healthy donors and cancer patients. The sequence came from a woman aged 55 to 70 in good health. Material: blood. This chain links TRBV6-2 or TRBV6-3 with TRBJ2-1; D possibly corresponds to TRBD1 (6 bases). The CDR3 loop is CASSPHRDRYFYNEQFF. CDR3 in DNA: TGTGCCAGCAGTCCGCACAGGGATAGGTATTTCTACAATGAGCAGTTCTTC.